What follows is one TCR beta chain and its context. Its target is not known. Germline CDR1 and CDR2: SGDLS and YYNGEE. The CDR3 sequence is 16 residues long. V was trimmed by 0 bases and J by 3 bases, leaving 15 bases between them. The data were taken from a study of CD8 T cells in ankylosing spondylitis. Study-wide results and limits: Seemingly characteristic of ankylosing spondylitis blood was a TCR beta motif consisting of about 8 highly homologous variants.

TCRdb reprocessed the 5' RACE reads with MiXCR, giving one entry per CDR3 protein. The table has around 890,000 distinct CDR3 sequences, over 9.5% seen once. Sequences were obtained from blood, either unsorted or a sorted T cell fraction (not recorded which). The sequence was obtained from a male donor with ankylosing spondylitis. The V gene is TRBV9, the J gene TRBJ2-5; D not certain. In DNA, the CDR3 is TGTGCCAGCAGCGTAGGGATAAGTGCGGCAGAAGAGACCCAGTACTTC. Translating gives CASSVGISAAEETQYF.